This T cell receptor beta chain was sequenced during a study of blood T cells in healthy people across ages. V was pared by 5 bases and J by 0 bases, with 5 bases between. Germline loops: CDR1 SQVTM, CDR2 ANQGSEA. The CDR3 is made up of 12 amino acids. With a J-beta primer mix and a sample-barcoded 5' primer, a second PCR ran about 7 to 12 cycles. TCRdb re-called the 5' RACE reads with MiXCR, one entry per CDR3 protein. The sample records about 830,000 distinct CDR3 sequences, roughly 64% being singletons. The clonotype originates from a man aged 25-40 years in good health. The sequencing input was blood. This chain connects TRBV29-1 to TRBJ1-5; D remains ambiguous. CDR3 coding DNA: TGCAGCGTTCGGAGTAGCAATCAGCCCCAGCATTTT. Amino acids: CSVRSSNQPQHF.